Detailed here is one T cell receptor beta chain. Its antigen is undetermined. These data are taken from a study of T cell responses to AZD1222 COVID-19 vaccine. Here immunoSEQ multiplex PCR was the method, and the copy in TCRdb shows in-frame clones only, minus some. The sample includes over 130,000 clones, 93% of them seen just once. Whole-study findings and limits: Two doses of AZD1222 preceded a rise in Spike-specific TCR breadth and depth.

V gave up 6 bases and J gave up 3 bases; unmatched junction bases: 15. The CDR3 runs 17 residues. Germline-derived CDR1 and CDR2 are LGHDT and YNNKEL (reference sequence). The clonotype comes from an adult in good health. V is TRBV3-1 (or the pseudogene TRBV3-2) and J is TRBJ2-3, with TRBD1 identical over 7 bases. This sample comprised peripheral blood, obtained on day 0 of AZD1222 vaccination. The CDR3 loop is CASRPLNRGGRTDTQYF. CDR3 coding DNA: TGTGCCAGCAGACCCCTTAACCGAGGGGGCCGAACAGATACGCAGTATTTT.